These 8 T cell receptor beta chains came from one sample sequenced in a study of radiotherapy plus CTLA-4 blockade in lung cancer. Clones were sequenced by immunoSEQ multiplex PCR, and TCRdb holds only the in-frame ones, with some missing. Seen here are about 30,000 clones, 79% observed once, and the top ten hold approximately 15%. Sequenced here: peripheral blood, sampled from a patient treated with radiotherapy plus ipilimumab. The receptors derive from a human donor with non-small cell lung cancer that progressed on radiotherapy plus ipilimumab.

DNA of the CDR3: TGTGCCAGTAGTCGGGGGGGGACCCAACAAGAGACCCAGTACTTC. Amino acids: CASSRGGTQQETQYF. The chain uses TRBV19 and TRBJ2-5; TRBD2 agrees at 8 bases. V gave up 5 bases and J gave up 2 bases; unmatched junction bases: 7. The CDR3 consists of 15 residues. Germline loops: CDR1 LNHDA, CDR2 SQIVND (reference sequence).

The chain combines TRBV28 with TRBJ2-1; D possibly uses TRBD1 or TRBD2 (5 bases each). This CDR3 has 15 residues. CDR1 is MDHEN, CDR2 SYDVKM, per germline. The ends were cut back, 6 bases at V and 0 bases at J, with 12 bases in the middle. The CDR3 nucleotides are TGTGCCAGCAGCCCCTGGGGGTTCTCCTACAATGAGCAGTTCTTC. Translating it yields CASSPWGFSYNEQFF.

In its sample, this clone was seen a few times. This chain joins TRBV9 and TRBJ2-1, with TRBD2 matching over 13 bases. Germline V lookup: CDR1 SGDLS, CDR2 YYNGEE. J was trimmed by 5 bases and V by 3 bases; bases with no gene match: 8. The CDR3 consists of 17 residues. The CDR3: CASSAQALAGGNNEQFF. CDR3 nucleotides: TGTGCCAGCAGCGCGCAAGCACTAGCGGGGGGGAACAATGAGCAGTTCTTC. Together with reference TRBV9 and TRBJ2-1, the CDR3 gives the full variable domain: DSGVTQTPKHLITATGQRVTLRCSPRSGDLSVYWYQQSLDQGLQFLIQYYNGEERAKGNILERFSAQQFPDLHSELNLSSLELGDSALYFCASSAQALAGGNNEQFFGPGTRLTVL.

V is TRBV2 and J is TRBJ2-2; 8 bases match TRBD1. This CDR3 comprises 16 residues. Per germline, CDR1 SNHLY and CDR2 FYNNEI. Trimming took 4 bases from V and 0 from J; bases not matched to a gene: 4. The CDR3 bases are TGTGCCAGCAGTGCAGGGGGCACCGCGAACACCGGGGAGCTGTTTTTT. Translation gives CASSAGGTANTGELFF.

The V and J genes are TRBV28 and TRBJ2-7, with 8 bases lining up with TRBD2. This CDR3 region has 15 residues. The V gene end was trimmed by 6 bases and the J gene end by 2 bases; junction bases not matched to a gene: 9. Per the germline V gene, CDR1 is MDHEN and CDR2 is SYDVKM. The CDR3 DNA reads TGTGCCAGCAGCCCCTTGGCGGGAGGCCCCTACGAGCAGTACTTC. Translated, it gives CASSPLAGGPYEQYF.

Comments on this clone: An end of the junction does not agree with germline; a read error may underlie this. The chain recombines TRBV7-7 with TRBJ2-5; D is uncertain. The CDR3 consists of 13 residues. CDR1 SSHAT and CDR2 FNYEAQ come from the germline V gene (reference sequence). CDR3 amino acids: CASSQMLGETQYF. CDR3 DNA sequence: TGTGCTAGCAGCCAGATGTTAGGGGAGACCCAGTACTTC.

Notes on this clone: The CDR3 does not end in the conserved phenylalanine or tryptophan, so this is likely a read error. This chain connects TRBV30 to TRBJ1-2; 7 bases are shared with TRBD1. Losses at the gene ends were 3 bases for V and 4 bases for J; bases not matched to a gene: 14. The germline gives CDR1 GTSNPN, CDR2 SVGIG (reference sequence). This CDR3 has 16 residues. The CDR3 region is CAWSLSTGRVGYGYTL. In DNA form, the CDR3 reads TGTGCCTGGAGCCTCTCGACAGGGCGCGTAGGCTATGGCTACACCCTC.

The V call is TRBV7-6, the J call TRBJ2-1, with D maybe TRBD2 (5 bases). From germline, CDR1 is SGHVS and CDR2 FNYEAQ. The CDR3 has 15 amino acids. V was trimmed by 5 bases and J by 0 bases, leaving 11 bases between them. The CDR3 nucleotides read TGTGCCAGCAGCCAGGAAGCGGTCTCCTACAATGAGCAGTTCTTC. Residues: CASSQEAVSYNEQFF.